Below are 3 T cell receptor beta chains sequenced from a single sample in a study of blood T cell repertoires in COVID-19. Profiling relied on immunoSEQ multiplex PCR, and the TCRdb table lists in-frame clones only, not all of them. Here the sample spans roughly 230,000 clones, almost 85% being singletons. Sequenced material: peripheral blood. These receptor sequences come from a man aged 45-65 years with acute or convalescent COVID-19.

V is TRBV18 and J is TRBJ2-7, with 12 bases aligning to TRBD1. CDR1 is KGHSH and CDR2 is LQKENI in the germline V gene. The J segment lost 3 bases and the V segment lost 4 bases, leaving 13 bases of the junction unmatched. The CDR3 contains 18 residues. The CDR3: CASSRVPGQGAAVYEQYF. The CDR3 DNA reads TGTGCCAGCTCACGGGTACCGGGACAGGGGGCAGCTGTCTACGAGCAGTACTTC.

This sequence joins TRBV30 and TRBJ2-1; 7 bases fit TRBD2. CDR3 length: 12 residues. J was trimmed by 12 bases and V by 0 bases; bases with no gene match: 5. Looked up from germline, CDR1 is GTSNPN and CDR2 is SVGIG (reference sequence). CDR3 in DNA: TGTGCCTGGAGTGTCTGGGGGGGAGGGCAGTTCTTC. Translated, it gives CAWSVWGGGQFF.

The J gene is TRBJ2-5, the V gene TRBV25-1; tentatively, D is TRBD2 (7 bases). Trimming pared 2 bases from V and 5 bases from J, leaving 15 bases between. The CDR3 has 15 residues. Germline values: CDR1 MGHDK, CDR2 SYGVNS. CDR3 sequence reads: CASSEGGGSRETQYF. CDR3 coding DNA: TGTGCCAGCAGTGAAGGGGGCGGGAGTCGGGAGACCCAGTACTTC.